Described below is a single TCR beta chain sequence and its context. TCRdb's copy holds only in-frame clones and misses some; the assay was immunoSEQ multiplex PCR. The sample shows over 100,000 clones, 85% to 95% of them seen only once. The sample comes from a study of T cell responses to AZD1222 COVID-19 vaccine. The CDR3 is 14 amino acids. V was pared by 4 bases and J by 2 bases, with 13 bases between. Germline CDR1 and CDR2: SGDLS and YYNGEE. This clonotype was obtained from an adult in good health. The source was peripheral blood, collected on day 0 of AZD1222 vaccination. This rearrangement joins TRBV9 to TRBJ2-7; D gene ambiguous. The CDR3 protein is CASSQSSAPYEQYF. CDR3 nucleotides: TGTGCCAGCAGCCAGTCCTCGGCCCCCTACGAGCAGTACTTC.